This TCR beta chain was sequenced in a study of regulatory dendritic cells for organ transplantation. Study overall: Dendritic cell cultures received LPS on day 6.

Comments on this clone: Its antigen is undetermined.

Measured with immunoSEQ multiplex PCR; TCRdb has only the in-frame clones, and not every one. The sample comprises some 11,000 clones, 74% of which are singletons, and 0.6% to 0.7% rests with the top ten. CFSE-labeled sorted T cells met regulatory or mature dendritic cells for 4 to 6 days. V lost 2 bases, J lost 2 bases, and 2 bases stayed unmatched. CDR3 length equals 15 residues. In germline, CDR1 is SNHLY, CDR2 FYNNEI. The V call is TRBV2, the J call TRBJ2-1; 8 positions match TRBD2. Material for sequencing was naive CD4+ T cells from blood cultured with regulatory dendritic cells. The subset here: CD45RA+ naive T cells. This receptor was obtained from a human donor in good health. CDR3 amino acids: CASSEQRGPYNEQFF. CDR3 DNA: TGTGCCAGCAGTGAACAGCGGGGGCCCTACAATGAGCAGTTCTTC. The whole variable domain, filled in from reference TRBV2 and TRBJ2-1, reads EPEVTQTPSHQVTQMGQEVILRCVPISNHLYFYWYRQILGQKVEFLVSFYNNEISEKSEIFDDQFSVERPDGSNFTLKIRSTKLEDSAMYFCASSEQRGPYNEQFFGPGTRLTVL.